The 23 T cell receptor beta chains listed next were all sequenced from one sample in a study of shared clonotypes between healthy human individuals. Positively selected for CCR7, the CD45RO-negative cells used as naive CD8 cells excluded terminally differentiated effector memory CD45RA+ cells. Here immunoSEQ multiplex PCR was the method, and the copy in TCRdb shows in-frame clones only, minus some. The sample includes about 2.1 million clones, 90% to 95% of them seen just once. Specimen: naive CD8+ T cells from PBMCs. Receptor source: a man in his late teens or twenties in good health. Some clones in this sample may be carry-over from other donors' samples.

This chain uses TRBV27 with TRBJ2-7; 12 positions agree with TRBD2. The CDR3 covers 18 residues. V lost 2 bases and J lost 5; bases outside the gene matches: 13. In germline, CDR1 is MNHEY, CDR2 SMNVEV (reference sequence). In DNA, the CDR3 is TGTGCCAGCAGTTTAGTTCCGGTGCGCGGACTAGCGGGAAACGAGCAGTACTTC. Its translation is CASSLVPVRGLAGNEQYF.

The chain uses TRBV9 and TRBJ2-2, with D possibly TRBD1 on 5 matching bases. Per germline, CDR1 SGDLS and CDR2 YYNGEE. Trimming cost V 7 bases and J 1 base, with 14 bases left between them. The CDR3 contains 15 residues. CDR3 sequence reads: CASCQGALNTGELFF. In DNA form, the CDR3 reads TGTGCCAGCTGCCAAGGGGCGCTGAACACCGGGGAGCTGTTTTTT.

J is TRBJ2-7 and V is TRBV7-9; no reliable D call. The CDR3 contains 14 residues. V was cut by 3 bases and J by 6 bases, with 15 bases left in between. The germline CDR1 and CDR2 sequences are SEHNR and FQNEAQ (reference sequence). CDR3 in amino acids: CASSLAVALGEQYF. The CDR3 nucleotides read TGTGCCAGCAGCTTGGCTGTAGCTTTGGGCGAGCAGTACTTC.

DNA for the CDR3: TGTGCCAGCAGCGTAGAGTGGAGCACGAACACCGGGGAGCTGTTTTTT. It codes for CASSVEWSTNTGELFF. The chain couples TRBV9 to TRBJ2-2; D remains unclear. The germline gives CDR1 SGDLS, CDR2 YYNGEE. The CDR3 is made up of 16 amino acids. Trimming stripped 0 bases from V and 0 bases from J, with 9 bases between.

The table lists this clone with a count of one. The V call is TRBV5-1, the J call TRBJ2-7; 7 positions match TRBD1. V shed 5 bases, J shed 2 bases, and the junction held 10 bases outside the gene matches. Germline loops: CDR1 SGHRS, CDR2 YFSETQ. The CDR3 loop spans 15 amino acids. The CDR3 reads CASRLRDSIPYEQYF. CDR3 DNA sequence: TGCGCCAGCAGGCTCCGGGACAGTATTCCCTACGAGCAGTACTTC.

This chain uses TRBV6-1 with TRBJ1-5; D gene uncertain. Germline V CDR1 and CDR2: MNHNS, SASEGT. CDR3 length: 14 amino acids. V gave up 4 bases and J gave up 7 bases, with 14 bases separating them. CDR3 sequence: CASSGNFVGQPQHF. The CDR3 coding sequence is TGTGCCAGCAGTGGAAATTTTGTAGGCCAGCCCCAGCATTTT.

The V and J genes are TRBV27 and TRBJ2-2, with D maybe TRBD1 (5 bases). Germline-derived CDR1 and CDR2 are MNHEY and SMNVEV (reference sequence). CDR3 size: 15 residues. V was cut by 7 bases and J by 7 bases, with 19 bases left in between. CDR3 amino acids: CASTFSGMAFGELFF. CDR3 DNA sequence: TGTGCCAGCACCTTCTCAGGGATGGCTTTCGGGGAGCTGTTTTTT.

This clone was recorded once. The V and J genes are TRBV11-2 and TRBJ1-5; D gene uncertain. The CDR3 contains 14 residues. With 2 bases removed from V and 7 bases from J, the gap between germline ends came to 12 bases. Looked up from germline, CDR1 is SGHAT and CDR2 is FQNNGV. In DNA, the CDR3 is TGTGCCAGCAGCTTACAGCCGGAGGACCAGCCCCAGCATTTT. Its protein product is CASSLQPEDQPQHF.

CDR3 loop: CASSFIALYNEQFF. The CDR3 DNA follows: TGTGCCAGCAGCTTTATAGCGTTATACAATGAGCAGTTCTTC. The chain couples TRBV5-6 to TRBJ2-1; possibly TRBD2 for D (5 bases). Germline V gives CDR1 SGHDT, CDR2 YYEEEE. Trimming shortened V by 2 bases and J by 4 bases, and 10 bases separated the two germline ends. The CDR3 runs 14 residues.

CDR3 sequence (DNA): TGTGCCAGCAGCGTACACCCCTACTTGGGCGAGCAGTACTTC. This encodes CASSVHPYLGEQYF. The chain employs TRBV9 and TRBJ2-7; D is undetermined. Trimming left V 1 base short and J 6 bases short, with 14 bases between. Looked up from germline, CDR1 is SGDLS and CDR2 is YYNGEE. The CDR3 consists of 14 residues. The variable domain in full, with the rest retrieved from reference TRBV9 and TRBJ2-7, is DSGVTQTPKHLITATGQRVTLRCSPRSGDLSVYWYQQSLDQGLQFLIQYYNGEERAKGNILERFSAQQFPDLHSELNLSSLELGDSALYFCASSVHPYLGEQYFGPGTRLTVT.

This rearrangement joins TRBV23-1 to TRBJ2-5, with D possibly being TRBD2 (6 bases). TRBV23-1 is an ORF, with its function uncertain. The CDR3 has 14 residues. Between the trimmed V and J ends, which lost 8 bases and 1 base, there was a span of 14 bases. CDR3 sequence reads: CASQGGEVQETQYF. The CDR3 bases are TGCGCCAGCCAGGGAGGTGAGGTCCAAGAGACCCAGTACTTC.

V gene TRBV7-9 combines with J gene TRBJ2-7; D gene ambiguous. V lost 11 bases and J 3 bases, leaving 17 bases between the germline ends. This CDR3 is 13 amino acids long. The V gene's germline CDR1 is SEHNR and CDR2 FQNEAQ (reference sequence). CDR3 nucleotide sequence: TGTGCCGTCACCGGGCGGCTGGACTACGAGCAGTACTTC. It specifies CAVTGRLDYEQYF.

The V call is TRBV9, the J call TRBJ2-1, with TRBD2 as a possible D gene (6 bases). The CDR3 runs 15 residues. Trimming stripped 6 bases from V and 0 bases from J, with 13 bases between. Per germline, CDR1 SGDLS and CDR2 YYNGEE. This CDR3 reads CASNAAGSSYNEQFF. The CDR3 region has the DNA TGTGCCAGCAATGCGGCGGGGAGCTCCTACAATGAGCAGTTCTTC. Full variable domain (missing parts from reference TRBV9 and TRBJ2-1): DSGVTQTPKHLITATGQRVTLRCSPRSGDLSVYWYQQSLDQGLQFLIQYYNGEERAKGNILERFSAQQFPDLHSELNLSSLELGDSALYFCASNAAGSSYNEQFFGPGTRLTVL.

The chain carries TRBV27 and TRBJ1-5; the D gene is possibly TRBD1 (5 bases). Between the trimmed V and J ends, which lost 5 bases and 7 bases, there was a span of 15 bases. Germline-derived CDR1 and CDR2 are MNHEY and SMNVEV (reference sequence). The CDR3 is 14 amino acids. The DNA of the CDR3 is TGTGCCAGCAGTCTAACCCGGGGCGGGCAGCCCCAGCATTTT. Translated: CASSLTRGGQPQHF.

The chain employs TRBV2 and TRBJ2-7; TRBD2 might be the D (5 bases). Trimming removed 8 bases at V and 1 base at J, with 15 bases between. Germline loops: CDR1 SNHLY, CDR2 FYNNEI. This CDR3 is 14 amino acids long. The CDR3 DNA reads as TGTGCCAGCGGAGAACTAGGCCCATCCTACGAGCAGTACTTC. It encodes CASGELGPSYEQYF.

The chain joins TRBV4-2 to TRBJ2-7; 8 bases match TRBD2. Germline lookup yields CDR1 LGHNA and CDR2 YNFKEQ. This CDR3 contains 15 residues. V lost 1 base to trimming and J lost 4 bases; unmatched junction nucleotides: 6. The CDR3 sequence is CASSQVPSGRYEQYF. The CDR3 DNA follows: TGTGCCAGCAGCCAAGTACCTAGCGGGCGGTACGAGCAGTACTTC.

V usage is TRBV9 and J usage is TRBJ2-2; D not resolved. From germline, CDR1 is SGDLS and CDR2 YYNGEE. Trimming stripped 3 bases from V and 3 bases from J, with 9 bases between. The CDR3 runs to 14 residues. In DNA form, the CDR3 reads TGTGCCAGCAGCGCGAGAAGAGACACCGGGGAGCTGTTTTTT. The encoded protein is CASSARRDTGELFF.

V gene TRBV10-3 combines with J gene TRBJ1-1; D call uncertain. Germline values: CDR1 ENHRY, CDR2 SYGVKD. Trimming took off 6 bases at V and 3 bases at J, with 17 bases between the two ends. The CDR3 sequence is 15 residues long. The CDR3 reads CAIRVGNGRDTEAFF. Written as DNA, the CDR3 is TGTGCCATCAGGGTAGGGAACGGTCGGGACACTGAAGCTTTCTTT.

The chain is built from TRBV5-1 and TRBJ1-1; D gene uncertain. Trimming cost V 0 bases and J 1 base, with 22 bases left between them. The CDR3 runs 19 residues. Germline V gives CDR1 SGHRS, CDR2 YFSETQ. In DNA form, the CDR3 reads TGCGCCAGCAGCTTGGACCCGTCGACGTCAATAGGCGGGAACACTGAAGCTTTCTTT. It yields the protein CASSLDPSTSIGGNTEAFF.

The chain links TRBV28 to TRBJ2-7; possibly TRBD2 for D (6 bases). V lost 1 base, J lost 9 bases, and 13 bases lay in between. The CDR3 has 13 residues. The germline gives CDR1 MDHEN, CDR2 SYDVKM. CDR3 in amino acids: CASSLSRDGRQYF. The CDR3 DNA reads as TGTGCCAGCAGTTTATCGCGGGACGGGCGGCAGTACTTC. The whole variable domain, filled in from reference TRBV28 and TRBJ2-7, reads DVKVTQSSRYLVKRTGEKVFLECVQDMDHENMFWYRQDPGLGLRLIYFSYDVKMKEKGDIPEGYSVSREKKERFSLILESASTNQTSMYLCASSLSRDGRQYFGPGTRLTVT.

This chain connects TRBV15 to TRBJ2-2, with D unresolved. The CDR3 has 13 amino acids. V lost 5 bases, J lost 5 bases, and 9 bases lay in between. Germline V gives CDR1 LNHNV, CDR2 YYDKDF (reference sequence). CDR3 in amino acids: CATSETWTGELFF. The CDR3, as DNA: TGTGCCACCAGCGAGACGTGGACCGGGGAGCTGTTTTTT.

In regard to this clone: Distinct nucleotide sequences in the sample also encode this CDR3. V and J are TRBV11-2 and TRBJ2-3, with D uncertain. V dropped 5 bases and J dropped 0 bases, with 9 bases sitting between them. Germline V lookup: CDR1 SGHAT, CDR2 FQNNGV. The CDR3 spans 14 residues. For the CDR3, the DNA is TGTGCCAGCAGCCCGCCCGGCAGCACAGATACGCAGTATTTT. Residues: CASSPPGSTDTQYF.

There are a few counts of this clone. The rearrangement joins TRBV7-2 to TRBJ2-2; D not resolved. Trimming removed 3 bases from V and 6 bases from J, with 8 bases in between. CDR1 and CDR2 (germline): SGHTA, FQGNSA. The CDR3 length is 13 residues. The CDR3 region is CASSFGGAGELFF. The CDR3 DNA is TGTGCCAGCAGCTTTGGTGGCGCCGGGGAGCTGTTTTTT.